The source of this TCR beta chain is a study of T cells in Graves' hyperthyroidism and ophthalmopathy. This clonotype was seen many times. The antigen is undetermined. CDR1 and CDR2 from the germline V gene are LGHNT and FRNRAP. The germline V and J ends were trimmed by 5 bases and 0 bases, with 13 bases remaining between them. The CDR3 covers 15 residues. Clinical symptoms, serum thyroxine, TRAb, thyroid ultrasound and orbital computed tomography informed diagnoses. Isolation of PBMCs was performed on around 9.7 ml fresh peripheral blood. Findings and caveats of the study: The majority of expanded thyroid clonotypes above 0.001 also appeared in blood.

Template material for amplifying TCR beta CDR3 regions consisted of RNA transcripts. TCR CDR3 regions were first amplified by RT-PCR with HTBI primers. One entry per CDR3 protein results from TCRdb running MiXCR on the multiplex PCR reads. Among 400,000 to 500,000 distinct CDR3 sequences listed, roughly 15% were seen once. This receptor was identified in a woman under 30 with Graves' hyperthyroidism. The sequencing sample was made of blood. The rearrangement links TRBV12-5 to TRBJ1-1; D uncertain. CDR3 DNA: TGTGCTAGTGGTAAAGACACGCTGATGAACACTGAAGCTTTCTTT. Amino acids: CASGKDTLMNTEAFF.